A selection of T cell receptor beta chains follows, all from one sample in a study of OX40 agonist ivuxolimab in advanced cancers. The data were produced by immunoSEQ multiplex PCR, yet TCRdb's version contains in-frame clones alone and is incomplete. This table holds 22,000 or so clones, over 60% found once. The sequences come from CD4+ or CD8+ T cells sorted from blood, collected in a trial of the OX40 agonist ivuxolimab. These receptors all stem from an adult with an advanced solid tumor such as melanoma, head and neck, liver or kidney cancer. Both conserved end residues are part of each CDR3. The D gene is left open where the match is weak. Where a row states a size, it is once, few, many or the class of an expanded clone; other rows omit it.

.,TRBD2,TRBV20-1,TRBJ2-5,TGCAGTGCGAGCGGGGAGGAGACCCAGTACTTC,CSASGEETQYF
.,.,TRBV19,TRBJ1-5,TGTGCCAGTAGTATTGGGCAGAATAGCAATCAGCCCCAGCATTTT,CASSIGQNSNQPQHF
.,TRBD1,TRBV6-6,TRBJ2-3,TGTGCCAGCAAACCCGGTGGACAGGGATCAGATACGCAGTATTTT,CASKPGGQGSDTQYF
.,.,TRBV5-1,TRBJ1-4,TGCGCCAGCAGCTTGGCCGGGCAGGCCTTTGGAAAACTGTTTTTT,CASSLAGQAFGKLFF
.,.,TRBV6-1,TRBJ1-5,TGTGCCAGCAGTGCCAGGGACCGCAATCAGCCCCAGCATTTT,CASSARDRNQPQHF
.,.,TRBV7-6,TRBJ2-3,TGTGCCAGCAGCTTAGTTGGGAGAATGCCCGGATACCCTAGCACAGATACGCAGTATTTT,CASSLVGRMPGYPSTDTQYF
.,TRBD1,TRBV6-1,TRBJ2-1,TGTGCCAGCAGGGACAGGGCTGCTTTTACTGAGCAGTTCTTC,CASRDRAAFTEQFF
.,.,TRBV7-6,TRBJ2-5,TGTGCCAGCAGCCCAAGGCACGGGACACCCCCTCGCGAGACCCAGTACTTC,CASSPRHGTPPRETQYF
few,.,TRBV14,TRBJ1-2,TGTGCCAGCAGCCAAGTCGCAGGGAGGGTAGATGGCTACACCTTC,CASSQVAGRVDGYTF
once,TRBD2,TRBV5-1,TRBJ2-7,TGCGCCAGCAGCTTATTCGGGGGGGCCAGGCCCTACGAGCAGTACTTC,CASSLFGGARPYEQYF
.,.,TRBV5-4,TRBJ1-2,TGTGCCAGCAGCCAACGTTCTGGGTATGATAACTATGGCTACACCTTC,CASSQRSGYDNYGYTF
few,.,TRBV7-9,TRBJ2-7,TGTGCCAGCAGCTACCCCGAGGGCTCCTCCTACGAGCAGTACTTC,CASSYPEGSSYEQYF
.,TRBD1,TRBV27,TRBJ2-2,TGTGCCAGCAGGCCCAACCCGGGACAGGGAACCGGGGAGCTGTTTTTT,CASRPNPGQGTGELFF
few,.,TRBV7-9,TRBJ1-1,TGTGCCAGCAGCTTACAAAACAGGGCCGAGGCTTTCTTT,CASSLQNRAEAFF
.,.,TRBV10-3,TRBJ2-3,TGTGCCATCAACCTGAGTGGGGAGTTAGGGGATACGCAGTATTTT,CAINLSGELGDTQYF
.,.,TRBV12-5,TRBJ1-3,TGTGCTAGTGGTTTGGGGCAAAGGTCTGGAAACACCATATATTTT,CASGLGQRSGNTIYF
.,.,TRBV7-9,TRBJ2-1,TGTGCCAGCAGCTTAGATGGGCTGAACAATGAGCAGTTCTTC,CASSLDGLNNEQFF
.,TRBD1,TRBV6-1,TRBJ2-1,TGTGCCAGCAGCAGAACTGGACAGGGGGCTGATGAGCAGTTCTTC,CASSRTGQGADEQFF
.,.,TRBV6-6,TRBJ1-1,TGTGCCAGCAGCCCAACAGGGACTGAAGCTTTCTTT,CASSPTGTEAFF
once,.,TRBV10-3,TRBJ2-1,TGTGCCATCAGTGAGTCGTCGGGCGGGGGCTCCTACCAGGAGGACAATGAGCAGTTCTTC,CAISESSGGGSYQEDNEQFF
.,TRBD1,TRBV9,TRBJ2-3,TGTGCCAGCAGCACCCAACAGGGGGCGTTTTCAGATACGCAGTATTTT,CASSTQQGAFSDTQYF